This TCR beta chain was identified during a study of blood T cells in healthy people across ages. About this clonotype: What it binds is unknown. Sequence at one end of the junction differs from germline and may be a read error.

The CDR3 has 16 residues. Germline V lookup: CDR1 MNHEY, CDR2 SMNVEV (reference sequence). The second PCR ran about 6 to 11 cycles with a sample-barcoded 5' primer and J-beta primers. Each CDR3 protein gets one entry after TCRdb re-called the 5' RACE reads with MiXCR. This table holds about 640,000 distinct CDR3 sequences, about 54% found once. Study-wide results and limits: When set beside aged donors, long-lived donors presented more naive CD4+ cells and higher diversity.

The origin of this receptor is a man aged 60-69 years in good health. The chain recombines TRBV27 with TRBJ1-5, with TRBD1 as a possible D gene (5 bases). Sequences were obtained from blood. CDR3 region: CASSLSVQGKNQPRHF. The DNA for the CDR3 is TGTGCCAGCAGTTTATCGGTCCAGGGTAAAAATCAGCCCCGGCATTTT.